The source of this T cell receptor beta chain is a study of blood T cell repertoires in COVID-19. Study-level background: The study drew acute and convalescent COVID-19 samples from the United States, Italy and Spain. The analysed material was cDNA or gDNA that came from T cells, B-cell-depleted T cells, or PBMCs.

Study processing details: Amplified reference gene primers provided the basis for estimating nucleated cell counts. Sequencing used immunoSEQ multiplex PCR; TCRdb keeps in-frame clones, though not all of them. D and trimming come from the DNA, and the V and J calls and clone size come from that table. In the table there are under 110,000 clones, around 85% of which are singletons. Germline V gene lookup returns CDR1 SGDLS and CDR2 YYNGEE. V lost 4 bases, J lost 1 base, and 9 bases stayed unmatched. CDR3 length: 18 amino acids. The gene calls are TRBV9 and TRBJ2-1; 12 bases line up with TRBD2. The receptor comes from a woman in her sixties or seventies with active or convalescent COVID-19. The sample consisted of peripheral blood. The CDR3, as DNA: TGTGCCAGCAGCCCCCCTAGCGGGAGGGCCGGGTCCTACAATGAGCAGTTCTTC. Its translation is CASSPPSGRAGSYNEQFF.